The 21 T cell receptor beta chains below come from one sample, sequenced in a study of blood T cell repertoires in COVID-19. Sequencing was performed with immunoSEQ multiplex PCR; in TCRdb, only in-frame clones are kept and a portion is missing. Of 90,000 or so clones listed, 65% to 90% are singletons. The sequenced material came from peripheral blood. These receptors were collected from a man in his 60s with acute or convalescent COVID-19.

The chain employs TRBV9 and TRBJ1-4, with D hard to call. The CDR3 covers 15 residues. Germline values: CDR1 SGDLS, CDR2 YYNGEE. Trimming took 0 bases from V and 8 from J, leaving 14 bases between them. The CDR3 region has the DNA TGTGCCAGCAGCGTAGAGAGAGGCACTGGAGAAAAACTGTTTTTT. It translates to CASSVERGTGEKLFF.

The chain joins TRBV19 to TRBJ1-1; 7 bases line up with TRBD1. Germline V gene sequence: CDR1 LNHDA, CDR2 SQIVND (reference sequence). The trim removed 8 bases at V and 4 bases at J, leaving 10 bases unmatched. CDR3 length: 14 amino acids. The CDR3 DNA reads TGTGCCAGTCGGACAGGTTCCCGATTCACTGAAGCTTTCTTT. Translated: CASRTGSRFTEAFF.

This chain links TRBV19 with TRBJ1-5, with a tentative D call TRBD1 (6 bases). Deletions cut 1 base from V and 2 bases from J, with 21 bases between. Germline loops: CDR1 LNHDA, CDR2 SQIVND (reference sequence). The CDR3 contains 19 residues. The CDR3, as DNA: TGTGCCAGTAGTATAGCCCAGATACAGGGATTTATTGGCAATCAGCCCCAGCATTTT. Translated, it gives CASSIAQIQGFIGNQPQHF.

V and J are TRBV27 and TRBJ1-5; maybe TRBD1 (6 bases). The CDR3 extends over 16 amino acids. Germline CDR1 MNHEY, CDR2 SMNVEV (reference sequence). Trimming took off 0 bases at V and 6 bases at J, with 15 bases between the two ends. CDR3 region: CASSLSARGVGQPQHF. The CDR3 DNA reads TGTGCCAGCAGTTTATCAGCCAGGGGCGTGGGTCAGCCCCAGCATTTT.

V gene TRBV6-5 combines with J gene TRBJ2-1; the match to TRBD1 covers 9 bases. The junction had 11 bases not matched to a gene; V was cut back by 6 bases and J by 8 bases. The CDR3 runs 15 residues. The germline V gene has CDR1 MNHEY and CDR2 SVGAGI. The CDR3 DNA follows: TGTGCCAGCAGCACCGGGACAGGGAATGCGTATGAGCAGTTCTTC. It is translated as CASSTGTGNAYEQFF.

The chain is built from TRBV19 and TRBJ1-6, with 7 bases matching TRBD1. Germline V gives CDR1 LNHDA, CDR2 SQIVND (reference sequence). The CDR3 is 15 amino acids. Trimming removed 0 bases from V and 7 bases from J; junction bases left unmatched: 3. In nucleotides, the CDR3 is TGTGCCAGTAGTATAGATGAGGGGGCCAATTCACCCCTCCACTTT. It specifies CASSIDEGANSPLHF.

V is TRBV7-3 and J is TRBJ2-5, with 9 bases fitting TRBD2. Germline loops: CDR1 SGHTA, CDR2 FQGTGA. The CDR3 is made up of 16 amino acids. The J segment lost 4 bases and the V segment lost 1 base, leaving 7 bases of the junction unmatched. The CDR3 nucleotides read TGTGCCAGCAGCTTAAGGGCTAGCGGGGTTGGAGAGACCCAGTACTTC. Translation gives CASSLRASGVGETQYF.

CDR3: CASSFLGVTEAFF. CDR3 DNA sequence: TGTGCCAGCAGTTTTCTGGGAGTGACTGAAGCTTTCTTT. J is TRBJ1-1 and V is TRBV27, with D uncertain. The CDR3 is made up of 13 amino acids. Trimming shortened V by 3 bases and J by 5 bases, and 10 bases separated the two germline ends. Germline CDR1 is MNHEY and CDR2 is SMNVEV (reference sequence).

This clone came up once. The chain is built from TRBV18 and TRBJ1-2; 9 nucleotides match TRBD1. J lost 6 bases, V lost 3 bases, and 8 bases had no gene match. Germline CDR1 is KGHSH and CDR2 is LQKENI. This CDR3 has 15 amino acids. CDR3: CASSPTDRGSHGYTF. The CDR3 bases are TGTGCCAGCTCACCCACGGACAGGGGCTCCCATGGCTACACCTTC.

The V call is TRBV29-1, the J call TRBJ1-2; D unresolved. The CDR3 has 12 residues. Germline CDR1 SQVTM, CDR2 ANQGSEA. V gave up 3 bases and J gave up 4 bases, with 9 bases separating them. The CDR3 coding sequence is TGCAGCGTTGATAGTATTTCCTATGGCTACACCTTC. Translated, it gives CSVDSISYGYTF.

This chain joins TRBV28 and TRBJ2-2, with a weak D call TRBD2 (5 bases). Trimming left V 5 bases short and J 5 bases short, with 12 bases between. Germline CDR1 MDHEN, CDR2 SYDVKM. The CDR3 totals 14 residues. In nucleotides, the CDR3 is TGTGCCAGCAGTCCACCGGGAAAAACCGGGGAGCTGTTTTTT. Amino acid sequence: CASSPPGKTGELFF.

The CDR3 loop is CASSHGQGMNTEAFF. CDR3 in DNA: TGTGCCAGCAGCCACGGACAGGGAATGAACACTGAAGCTTTCTTT. This chain joins TRBV7-2 and TRBJ1-1; 8 bases agree with TRBD1. The CDR3 loop spans 15 amino acids. Germline values: CDR1 SGHTA, CDR2 FQGNSA. J gave up 0 bases and V 5 bases, and 5 bases lay outside the gene matches.

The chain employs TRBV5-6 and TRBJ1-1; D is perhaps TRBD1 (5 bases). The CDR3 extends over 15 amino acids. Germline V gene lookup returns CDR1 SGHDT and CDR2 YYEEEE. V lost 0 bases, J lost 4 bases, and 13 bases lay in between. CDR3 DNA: TGTGCCAGCAGCTTGGCAGGCAGGGTGTCCACTGAAGCTTTCTTT. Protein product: CASSLAGRVSTEAFF.

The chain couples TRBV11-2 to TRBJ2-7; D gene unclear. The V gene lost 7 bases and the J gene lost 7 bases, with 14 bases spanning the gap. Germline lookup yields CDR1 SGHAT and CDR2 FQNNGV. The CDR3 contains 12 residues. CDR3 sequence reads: CASTTGFSEQYF. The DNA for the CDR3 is TGTGCCAGCACTACGGGTTTCTCGGAGCAGTACTTC.

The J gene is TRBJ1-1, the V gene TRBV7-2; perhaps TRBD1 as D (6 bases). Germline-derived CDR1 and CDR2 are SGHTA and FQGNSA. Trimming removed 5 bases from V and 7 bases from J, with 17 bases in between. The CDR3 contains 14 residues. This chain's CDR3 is CASSPTPGVLEAFF. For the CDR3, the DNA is TGTGCCAGCAGCCCAACCCCAGGGGTTCTTGAAGCTTTCTTT.

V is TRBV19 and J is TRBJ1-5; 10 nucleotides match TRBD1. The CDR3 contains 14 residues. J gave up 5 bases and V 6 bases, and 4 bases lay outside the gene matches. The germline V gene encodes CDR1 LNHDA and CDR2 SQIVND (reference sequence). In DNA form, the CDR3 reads TGTGCCAGTAGACCGGGACAGGGGCATCAGCCCCAGCATTTT. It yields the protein CASRPGQGHQPQHF.

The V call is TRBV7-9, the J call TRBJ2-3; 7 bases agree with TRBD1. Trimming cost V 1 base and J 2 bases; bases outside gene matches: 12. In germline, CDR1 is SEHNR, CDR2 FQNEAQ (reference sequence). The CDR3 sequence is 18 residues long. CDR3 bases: TGTGCCAGCAGCTTAGGAGGGGGCCTGCAAGAGAACACAGATACGCAGTATTTT. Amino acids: CASSLGGGLQENTDTQYF. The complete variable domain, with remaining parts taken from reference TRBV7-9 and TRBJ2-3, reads DTGVSQNPRHKITKRGQNVTFRCDPISEHNRLYWYRQTLGQGPEFLTYFQNEAQLEKSRLLSDRFSAERPKGSFSTLEIQRTEQGDSAMYLCASSLGGGLQENTDTQYFGPGTRLTVL.

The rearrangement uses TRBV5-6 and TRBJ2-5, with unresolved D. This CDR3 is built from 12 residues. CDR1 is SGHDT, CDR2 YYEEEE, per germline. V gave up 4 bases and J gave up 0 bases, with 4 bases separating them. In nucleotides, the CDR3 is TGTGCCAGCAGCCTAGACCAAGAGACCCAGTACTTC. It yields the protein CASSLDQETQYF.

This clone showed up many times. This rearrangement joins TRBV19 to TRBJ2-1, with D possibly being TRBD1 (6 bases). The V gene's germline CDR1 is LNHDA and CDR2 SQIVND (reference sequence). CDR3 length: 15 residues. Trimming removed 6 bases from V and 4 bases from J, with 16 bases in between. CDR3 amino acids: CASRLGQGKYNEQFF. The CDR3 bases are TGTGCCAGTAGGCTCGGGCAGGGGAAGTACAATGAGCAGTTCTTC. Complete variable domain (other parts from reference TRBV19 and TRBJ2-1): DGGITQSPKYLFRKEGQNVTLSCEQNLNHDAMYWYRQDPGQGLRLIYYSQIVNDFQKGDIAEGYSVSREKKESFPLTVTSAQKNPTAFYLCASRLGQGKYNEQFFGPGTRLTVL.

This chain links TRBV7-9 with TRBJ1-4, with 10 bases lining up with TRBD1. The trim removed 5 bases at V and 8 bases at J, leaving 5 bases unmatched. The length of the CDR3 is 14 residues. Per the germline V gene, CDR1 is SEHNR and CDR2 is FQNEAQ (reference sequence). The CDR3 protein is CASSAQDRGEKLFF. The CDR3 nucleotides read TGTGCCAGCAGCGCACAGGACAGGGGGGAAAAACTGTTTTTT.

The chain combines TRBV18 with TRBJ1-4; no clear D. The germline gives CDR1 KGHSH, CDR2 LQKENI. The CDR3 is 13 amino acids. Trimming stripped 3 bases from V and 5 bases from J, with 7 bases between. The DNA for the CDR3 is TGTGCCAGCTCACCTTCACAGAATGAAAAACTGTTTTTT. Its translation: CASSPSQNEKLFF. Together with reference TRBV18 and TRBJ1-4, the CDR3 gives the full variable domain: NAGVMQNPRHLVRRRGQEARLRCSPMKGHSHVYWYRQLPEEGLKFMVYLQKENIIDESGMPKERFSAEFPKEGPSILRIQQVVRGDSAAYFCASSPSQNEKLFFGSGTQLSVL.